This is a list of T cell receptor beta chains from one sample in a study of blood T cell repertoires in COVID-19. Only in-frame clones appear in the TCRdb table, and some are missing; sequencing was by immunoSEQ multiplex PCR. The sample shows more than 60,000 clones, almost 90% of them seen only once. Sequences were obtained from peripheral blood. The source of these receptors is a woman in her forties or fifties with active or convalescent COVID-19. Both conserved end residues are part of each CDR3. A D gene is named only where the DNA matches it firmly. Not every row has a clone size; where given, it reads once, few, many or a size class.

CDR3 DNA: TGTGCCAGTAGTACCTACAGGGGGGACACTGAAGCTTTCTTT
CDR3 protein: CASSTYRGDTEAFF
clone size: -
V gene: TRBV19
J gene: TRBJ1-1
D gene: TRBD1

CDR3 DNA: TGTGCCAGCAGCTTAGGGGATTTAGCGGGCCTGAGCTCCTACGAGCAGTACTTC
CDR3 protein: CASSLGDLAGLSSYEQYF
clone size: -
V gene: TRBV7-8
J gene: TRBJ2-7
D gene: TRBD2

CDR3 DNA: TGTGCCAGCAGCCCTGGGGGGTACAATGAAAAACTGTTTTTT
CDR3 protein: CASSPGGYNEKLFF
clone size: -
V gene: TRBV7-2
J gene: TRBJ1-4
D gene: -

CDR3 DNA: TGCGCCAGCAGCCAGGGTGACAGGGGGGACGAGCAGTACTTC
CDR3 protein: CASSQGDRGDEQYF
clone size: -
V gene: TRBV4-1
J gene: TRBJ2-7
D gene: TRBD1

CDR3 DNA: TGTGCCAGCAGCAGTGCTAGCGGGCTCCGTTACAATGAGCAGTTCTTC
CDR3 protein: CASSSASGLRYNEQFF
clone size: -
V gene: TRBV5-4
J gene: TRBJ2-1
D gene: TRBD2

CDR3 DNA: TGTGCCAGTAGTATCGGAGGGGGGGAAGCCTACGAGCAGTACTTC
CDR3 protein: CASSIGGGEAYEQYF
clone size: -
V gene: TRBV19
J gene: TRBJ2-7
D gene: -

CDR3 DNA: TGCGCCAGCAGCTTTGGGACAGGGCCGGGGGATGAGCAGTTCTTC
CDR3 protein: CASSFGTGPGDEQFF
clone size: -
V gene: TRBV5-1
J gene: TRBJ2-1
D gene: TRBD1

CDR3 DNA: TGTGCCAGCAGCCCCAACACGTTGGAGCTGTTTTTT
CDR3 protein: CASSPNTLELFF
clone size: -
V gene: TRBV9
J gene: TRBJ2-2
D gene: -

CDR3 DNA: TGTGCCAGCAGCTACTCTTCCGGGACAGGGAATTACAATGAGCAGTTCTTC
CDR3 protein: CASSYSSGTGNYNEQFF
clone size: -
V gene: TRBV9
J gene: TRBJ2-1
D gene: TRBD1

CDR3 DNA: TGTGCCAGCAGCTCCCGGACTAGCGGGAGCCAAGAGACCCAGTACTTC
CDR3 protein: CASSSRTSGSQETQYF
clone size: -
V gene: TRBV11-2
J gene: TRBJ2-5
D gene: TRBD2

CDR3 DNA: TGTGCCACCAGCAGAGGTGCCGGTAGCGGGAGTGGTCGAGAGACCCAGTACTTC
CDR3 protein: CATSRGAGSGSGRETQYF
clone size: -
V gene: TRBV15
J gene: TRBJ2-5
D gene: TRBD2

CDR3 DNA: TGTGCCAGTAGTTCAGACAGGGCGTACACCGGGGAGCTGTTTTTT
CDR3 protein: CASSSDRAYTGELFF
clone size: medium-sized
V gene: TRBV19
J gene: TRBJ2-2
D gene: TRBD1

CDR3 DNA: TGTGCCAGCAGTTTGGCAGAAATGAACACTGAAGCTTTCTTT
CDR3 protein: CASSLAEMNTEAFF
clone size: -
V gene: TRBV28
J gene: TRBJ1-1
D gene: -

CDR3 DNA: TGTGCCAGCAGCTTAGAGACTAGCGCGAACAATGAGCAGTTCTTC
CDR3 protein: CASSLETSANNEQFF
clone size: -
V gene: TRBV11-2
J gene: TRBJ2-1
D gene: TRBD2

CDR3 DNA: TGTGCCAGCAGCCCCGGACTAGCGGGAGGCACGGTCGACAATGAGCAGTTCTTC
CDR3 protein: CASSPGLAGGTVDNEQFF
clone size: -
V gene: TRBV5-4
J gene: TRBJ2-1
D gene: TRBD2

CDR3 DNA: TGTGCCAGCTCACCAGCCTCTACGAGAGGAATGAACACTGAAGCTTTCTTT
CDR3 protein: CASSPASTRGMNTEAFF
clone size: -
V gene: TRBV18
J gene: TRBJ1-1
D gene: -

CDR3 DNA: TGTGCCAGCAGCGTGACAGGGGGCAGAGGTAACTATGGCTACACCTTC
CDR3 protein: CASSVTGGRGNYGYTF
clone size: -
V gene: TRBV9
J gene: TRBJ1-2
D gene: TRBD1

CDR3 DNA: TGTGCCAGTATCCAACAGCCCCCACAGAACACCGGGGAGCTGTTTTTT
CDR3 protein: CASIQQPPQNTGELFF
clone size: -
V gene: TRBV2
J gene: TRBJ2-2
D gene: -

CDR3 DNA: TGTGCCAGCAGAACGGGGGGGCAAGTCCACGAGCAGTACTTC
CDR3 protein: CASRTGGQVHEQYF
clone size: -
V gene: TRBV2
J gene: TRBJ2-7
D gene: TRBD2

CDR3 DNA: TGTGCCAGCAGCCCCCTCCCTCCGAACACTGAAGCTTTCTTT
CDR3 protein: CASSPLPPNTEAFF
clone size: -
V gene: TRBV2
J gene: TRBJ1-1
D gene: -

CDR3 DNA: TGTGCCAGCAGCTTAGCTGGCAAGACAAAACACAGGAACACTGAAGCTTTCTTT
CDR3 protein: CASSLAGKTKHRNTEAFF
clone size: -
V gene: TRBV11-2
J gene: TRBJ1-1
D gene: -

CDR3 DNA: TGTGCCAGCAGCCCCCCGGGACTAGCGGGAGGGCAGCAGTTCTTC
CDR3 protein: CASSPPGLAGGQQFF
clone size: -
V gene: TRBV11-2
J gene: TRBJ2-1
D gene: TRBD2

CDR3 DNA: TGTGCCAGCAGTGCCAGACAGGGGGATGGCTATGGCTACACCTTC
CDR3 protein: CASSARQGDGYGYTF
clone size: -
V gene: TRBV6-2/TRBV6-3
J gene: TRBJ1-2
D gene: TRBD1

CDR3 DNA: TGCGCCAGCAGCCAGGATCGAGGAAGCTCCTACAATGAGCAGTTCTTC
CDR3 protein: CASSQDRGSSYNEQFF
clone size: -
V gene: TRBV4-1
J gene: TRBJ2-1
D gene: -

CDR3 DNA: TGTGCCAGCAGTGAAGCCGGTGGAAACACCATATATTTT
CDR3 protein: CASSEAGGNTIYF
clone size: once
V gene: TRBV25-1
J gene: TRBJ1-3
D gene: -

CDR3 DNA: TGTGCCAGCAGCTACGGGGATGAGCAGTTCTTC
CDR3 protein: CASSYGDEQFF
clone size: -
V gene: TRBV7-9
J gene: TRBJ2-1
D gene: -

CDR3 DNA: TGTGCCAGCAGCAAAGCGAGGAGAAATAATGAAAAACTGTTTTTT
CDR3 protein: CASSKARRNNEKLFF
clone size: few
V gene: TRBV21-1
J gene: TRBJ1-4
D gene: -

CDR3 DNA: TGTGCCAGCAGCGCCTCCGGGACAGAAGCTTTCTTT
CDR3 protein: CASSASGTEAFF
clone size: -
V gene: TRBV7-8
J gene: TRBJ1-1
D gene: -

CDR3 DNA: TGTGCCAGCACCCAGGGACCGGGACAGTTTTTC
CDR3 protein: CASTQGPGQFF
clone size: -
V gene: TRBV28
J gene: TRBJ1-2
D gene: TRBD1

CDR3 DNA: TGTGCCAGCAGTCCGCATTTGGGGCGGAATGAGCAGTTCTTC
CDR3 protein: CASSPHLGRNEQFF
clone size: -
V gene: TRBV2
J gene: TRBJ2-1
D gene: -

CDR3 DNA: TGCGCCAGCAGCCAAGCCAGGGATCCAAAACAGGGGCCGGCAAACTATGGCTACACCTTC
CDR3 protein: CASSQARDPKQGPANYGYTF
clone size: many
V gene: TRBV4-1
J gene: TRBJ1-2
D gene: TRBD1

CDR3 DNA: TGTGCCAGCAGCCATGCTCATATGAGGGCAGGGGTGCACTATGGCTACACCTTC
CDR3 protein: CASSHAHMRAGVHYGYTF
clone size: many
V gene: TRBV3-1/TRBV3-2
J gene: TRBJ1-2
D gene: -

CDR3 DNA: TGTGCCAGCACCAGGGAGACAGGGAACTATGGCTACACCTTC
CDR3 protein: CASTRETGNYGYTF
clone size: few
V gene: TRBV5-4
J gene: TRBJ1-2
D gene: TRBD1

CDR3 DNA: TGCGCCAGCAGTGAGTCCCGTCAAGCTTTCTTT
CDR3 protein: CASSESRQAFF
clone size: -
V gene: TRBV10-2
J gene: TRBJ1-1
D gene: -

CDR3 DNA: TGTGCCAGCAGCTTAGGGGGCGAACAGTATGGCTACACCTTC
CDR3 protein: CASSLGGEQYGYTF
clone size: -
V gene: TRBV7-9
J gene: TRBJ1-2
D gene: -

CDR3 DNA: TGTGCCAGCAGTTTATCGGGGATTATGAACACTGAAGCTTTCTTT
CDR3 protein: CASSLSGIMNTEAFF
clone size: -
V gene: TRBV28
J gene: TRBJ1-1
D gene: -

CDR3 DNA: TGTGCCAGCAGTCCTCCCGGCTCCTACGAGCAGTACTTC
CDR3 protein: CASSPPGSYEQYF
clone size: -
V gene: TRBV12-3/TRBV12-4
J gene: TRBJ2-7
D gene: -

CDR3 DNA: TGTGCCAGCAGCTCAGGAGCGGGAGGGTCCTACACCGGGGAGCTGTTTTTT
CDR3 protein: CASSSGAGGSYTGELFF
clone size: once
V gene: TRBV7-9
J gene: TRBJ2-2
D gene: TRBD2

CDR3 DNA: TGCGCCAGCAGCCAATTCAGGGCGGCAGATACGCAGTATTTT
CDR3 protein: CASSQFRAADTQYF
clone size: -
V gene: TRBV4-1
J gene: TRBJ2-3
D gene: -

CDR3 DNA: TGTGCCAGTAGTTCCCAATTGGCTAGCCATACAAGGGAGCAGTACTTC
CDR3 protein: CASSSQLASHTREQYF
clone size: -
V gene: TRBV19
J gene: TRBJ2-7
D gene: -

CDR3 DNA: TGTGCCAGCAGCTTGTCCCCACTAGCGGGGATCAATGAGCAGTTCTTC
CDR3 protein: CASSLSPLAGINEQFF
clone size: -
V gene: TRBV5-6
J gene: TRBJ2-1
D gene: TRBD2

CDR3 DNA: TGTGCCAGCATCCTCAACCGGGCTAGCGGGAGAAACGGCGACGAGCAGTACTTC
CDR3 protein: CASILNRASGRNGDEQYF
clone size: -
V gene: TRBV5-6
J gene: TRBJ2-7
D gene: TRBD2

CDR3 DNA: TGTGCCAGCAGTGACAGGTTTGGCAATCAGCCCCAGCATTTT
CDR3 protein: CASSDRFGNQPQHF
clone size: -
V gene: TRBV2
J gene: TRBJ1-5
D gene: -

CDR3 DNA: TGTGCCAGCAGCTCGGGGGTTGGCTACACCTTC
CDR3 protein: CASSSGVGYTF
clone size: once
V gene: TRBV7-9
J gene: TRBJ1-2
D gene: -